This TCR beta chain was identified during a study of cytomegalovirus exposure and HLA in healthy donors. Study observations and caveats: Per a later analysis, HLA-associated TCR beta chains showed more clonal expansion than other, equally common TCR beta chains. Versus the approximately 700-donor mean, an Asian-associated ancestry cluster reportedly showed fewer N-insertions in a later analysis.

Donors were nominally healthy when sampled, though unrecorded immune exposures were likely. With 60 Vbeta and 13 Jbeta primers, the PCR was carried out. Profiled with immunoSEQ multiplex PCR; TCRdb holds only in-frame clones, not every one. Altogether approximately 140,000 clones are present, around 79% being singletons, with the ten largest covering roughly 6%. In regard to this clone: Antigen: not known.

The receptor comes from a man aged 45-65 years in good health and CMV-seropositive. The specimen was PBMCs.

The CDR3 DNA follows: TGTGCCAGTAGTATCGCGGGTTCAGACACAGATACGCAGTATTTT. It encodes CASSIAGSDTDTQYF. The chain uses TRBV19 and TRBJ2-3; possible D gene TRBD2, 5 bases. The CDR3 is made up of 15 amino acids. V dropped 3 bases and J dropped 2 bases, with 12 bases sitting between them. CDR1 LNHDA and CDR2 SQIVND come from the germline V gene (reference sequence).